The 5 T cell receptor beta chains in this list originate from one sample, sequenced in a study of post-analysis software for immune sequencing data (dated by TCRdb to the mid-2010s). What the work shows at the level of the full study, not this receptor alone: Patients showed significantly higher frequencies than controls for about five TRBV segments, among them TRBV5-6, TRBV5-1 and TRBV20-1.

Receptor libraries were prepared by PCR. TCRdb names Illumina HiSeq 2500 as the instrument used. To reduce PCR and sequencing biases, unique molecular identifiers were incorporated into the TCR beta cDNA libraries. TCRdb redid the processing of the public reads, applying fastp at Q25 and MiXCR, and retained in-frame beta chains. A single entry per CDR3 protein holds the most common genes and DNA from its merged rows. For this sample there are about 540,000 distinct CDR3 sequences; approximately 31% appear just once. The ten largest account for less than 6% of the sample. Antigens for these TCRs are unknown. The sample taken for sequencing was blood. Every receptor here comes from a girl aged 2 to 17 with multiple sclerosis.

This clonotype was counted between two and nine times. The chain couples TRBV5-6 to TRBJ2-1, with TRBD1 as a possible D gene (6 bases). Trimming took off 0 bases at V and 10 bases at J, with 11 bases between the two ends. Germline values: CDR1 SGHDT, CDR2 YYEEEE. CDR3 length equals 13 residues. CDR3 in amino acids: CASSLAGGREQFF. The CDR3 DNA follows: TGTGCCAGCAGCTTGGCTGGGGGCAGGGAGCAGTTCTTC. The variable domain in full, with the rest retrieved from reference TRBV5-6 and TRBJ2-1, is DAGVTQSPTHLIKTRGQQVTLRCSPKSGHDTVSWYQQALGQGPQFIFQYYEEEERQRGNFPDRFSGHQFPNYSSELNVNALLLGDSALYLCASSLAGGREQFFGPGTRLTVL.

Of note for this clonotype: The junction departs from the called germline gene at one end, perhaps through a read error. The genes are TRBV12-3 or TRBV12-4 and TRBJ2-3; 12 bases align to TRBD2. The length of the CDR3 is 15 residues. The CDR3 protein is CASSPTSGGRDAQYF. The CDR3 coding sequence is TGTGCCAGCAGTCCGACTAGCGGGGGAAGAGATGCGCAGTATTTT.

The chain links TRBV6-1 to TRBJ2-5, with a weak D call TRBD2 (6 bases). V was clipped by 8 bases and J by 11 bases, with 15 bases between them. This CDR3 region has 11 residues. In germline, CDR1 is MNHNS, CDR2 SASEGT. CDR3 bases: TGTGCCAGCGCCATCCGCGGGGAGCAGTACTTC. Translation: CASAIRGEQYF.

This clonotype appeared a few times. The chain carries TRBV3-1 and TRBJ2-7, with D unclear. Trimming stripped 3 bases from V and 7 bases from J, with 7 bases between. This CDR3 comprises 11 residues. Germline V gene data show CDR1 as LGHDT and CDR2 as YNNKEL (reference sequence). As DNA, the CDR3 is TGTGCCAGCAGCCAGTCTGGGGAGCAGTACTTC. It yields the protein CASSQSGEQYF.

The chain is built from TRBV20-1 and TRBJ2-7; weak D call: TRBD1 (6 bases). Trimming shortened V by 1 base and J by 3 bases, and 16 bases separated the two germline ends. Germline assignment: CDR1 DFQATT and CDR2 SNEGSKA (reference sequence). CDR3 length: 15 residues. Here the CDR3 DNA reads TGCAGTGCTAGAGTCCGAGGGGGTGGGGACTACGAGCAGTACTTC. It yields the protein CSARVRGGGDYEQYF.